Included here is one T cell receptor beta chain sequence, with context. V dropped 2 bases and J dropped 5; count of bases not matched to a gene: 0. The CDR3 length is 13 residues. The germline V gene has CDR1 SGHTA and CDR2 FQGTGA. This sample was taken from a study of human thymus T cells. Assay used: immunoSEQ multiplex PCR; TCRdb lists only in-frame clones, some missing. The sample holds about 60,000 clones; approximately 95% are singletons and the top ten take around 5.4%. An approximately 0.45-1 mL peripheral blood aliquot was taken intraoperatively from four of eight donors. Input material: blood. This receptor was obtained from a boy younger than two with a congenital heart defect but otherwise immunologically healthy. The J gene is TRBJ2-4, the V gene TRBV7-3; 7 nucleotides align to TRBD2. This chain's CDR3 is CASSLAGENIQYF. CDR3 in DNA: TGTGCCAGCAGCTTAGCGGGGGAAAACATTCAGTACTTC.